Below are 25 T cell receptor beta chains sequenced from a single sample in a study of CD8 T cells in Susac syndrome. The RNA input was 0.5 to 1 ug, and it was reverse transcribed with random hexamers. One entry per CDR3 protein results from TCRdb running MiXCR on the immunoSEQ multiplex PCR reads. The table has some 200,000 distinct CDR3 sequences, 90% to 95% seen once. The sample comprised CD4+ T cells from PBMCs. The receptors derive from a human donor with Susac syndrome.

V and J are TRBV7-2 and TRBJ2-3; TRBD2 matches at 9 bases. This CDR3 has 17 amino acids. In germline, CDR1 is SGHTA, CDR2 FQGNSA. V was pared by 4 bases and J by 1 base, with 9 bases of the junction left unmatched. CDR3: CASSSLAGVDRTDTQYF. CDR3 nucleotide sequence: TGTGCCAGCAGCTCATTAGCGGGAGTGGATCGCACAGATACGCAGTATTTT. Filled out from reference TRBV7-2 and TRBJ2-3, the complete variable domain reads GAGVSQSPSNKVTEKGKDVELRCDPISGHTALYWYRQSLGQGLEFLIYFQGNSAPDKSGLPSDRFSAERTGGSVSTLTIQRTQQEDSAVYLCASSSLAGVDRTDTQYFGPGTRLTVL.

The chain couples TRBV13 to TRBJ1-1; tentatively, D is TRBD1 (5 bases). Germline lookup yields CDR1 PRHDT and CDR2 FYEKMQ (reference sequence). Deletions cut 5 bases from V and 11 bases from J, with 15 bases between. The CDR3 is made up of 12 amino acids. CDR3 sequence (DNA): TGTGCCAGCAGCAGAGTGGGGGTCGAGGCTTTCTTT. The encoded protein is CASSRVGVEAFF.

J is TRBJ1-2 and V is TRBV4-1; D is undetermined. The V and J ends lost 0 bases and 3 bases respectively, with 11 bases between them. The CDR3 sequence is 15 residues long. CDR1 and CDR2 (germline): MGHRA, YSYEKL. The CDR3 is CASSQDESYHYGYTF. Written as DNA, the CDR3 is TGCGCCAGCAGCCAAGATGAGTCATACCACTATGGCTACACCTTC.

The genes are TRBV6-1 and TRBJ2-7, with D possibly being TRBD2 (5 bases). This CDR3 is built from 13 residues. CDR1 MNHNS and CDR2 SASEGT come from the germline V gene. V lost 4 bases, J lost 7 bases, and 14 bases lay in between. This chain's CDR3 is CASSVANTGEQYF. The CDR3 region has the DNA TGTGCCAGCAGTGTGGCCAATACGGGAGAGCAGTACTTC.

This clonotype was found once. This chain joins TRBV20-1 and TRBJ1-1; D call uncertain. CDR1 and CDR2 (germline): DFQATT, SNEGSKA (reference sequence). The CDR3 is 14 amino acids. Trimming pared 0 bases from V and 3 bases from J, leaving 11 bases between. CDR3 sequence (DNA): TGCAGTGCTAGAGAAACGGGCCCGTACACTGAAGCTTTCTTT. This encodes CSARETGPYTEAFF.

The gene calls are TRBV20-1 and TRBJ2-7; D is undetermined. V was trimmed by 0 bases and J by 2 bases, leaving 8 bases between them. CDR3 length equals 13 residues. Per the germline V gene, CDR1 is DFQATT and CDR2 is SNEGSKA (reference sequence). CDR3 DNA: TGCAGTGCTAGAGATACCGGAACCTACGAGCAGTACTTC. It specifies CSARDTGTYEQYF.

This clonotype was observed a few times. V and J are TRBV4-2 and TRBJ2-7, with 7 positions matching TRBD2. This CDR3 has 14 amino acids. The trim removed 4 bases at V and 0 bases at J, leaving 3 bases unmatched. Germline V gene sequence: CDR1 LGHNA, CDR2 YNFKEQ. The CDR3 DNA follows: TGTGCCAGCAGCCGTGGGGAGGGCTCCTACGAGCAGTACTTC. Encoded protein: CASSRGEGSYEQYF.

The chain couples TRBV6-4 to TRBJ2-3; no reliable D call. V lost 9 bases to trimming and J lost 5 bases, with 0 bases between them. The CDR3 length is 8 residues. Germline V gene sequence: CDR1 MRHNA, CDR2 SNTAGT. The CDR3 region has the DNA TGTGCCAGAGATACGCAGTATTTT. Its protein is CARDTQYF.

The chain combines TRBV5-6 with TRBJ1-5; D uncertain. Germline CDR1 SGHDT, CDR2 YYEEEE. The CDR3 is made up of 15 amino acids. The V end lost 0 bases, the J end lost 1 base, and 8 bases lay between the germline ends. The CDR3 coding sequence is TGTGCCAGCAGCTTGGTCGGCGCCAGCAATCAGCCCCAGCATTTT. This gives the protein CASSLVGASNQPQHF.

The rearrangement uses TRBV9 and TRBJ2-3; D remains ambiguous. The V gene's germline CDR1 is SGDLS and CDR2 YYNGEE. The V gene lost 0 bases and the J gene lost 1 base, with 9 bases spanning the gap. CDR3 length equals 15 residues. The CDR3, as DNA: TGTGCCAGCAGCGTAGGGGTGGGCGGCACAGATACGCAGTATTTT. Its translation: CASSVGVGGTDTQYF.

This clonotype was detected only once. This rearrangement joins TRBV3-1 to TRBJ1-2, with unresolved D. The CDR3 contains 12 residues. Trimming cost V 1 base and J 5 bases, with 5 bases left between them. Per the germline V gene, CDR1 is LGHDT and CDR2 is YNNKEL (reference sequence). The chain's CDR3 is CASSQGVYGYTF. The CDR3, as DNA: TGTGCCAGCAGCCAAGGGGTGTATGGCTACACCTTC.

The gene calls are TRBV5-1 and TRBJ2-1; D is ambiguous. The V and J ends lost 0 bases and 6 bases respectively, with 7 bases between them. CDR1 SGHRS and CDR2 YFSETQ come from the germline V gene. The CDR3 consists of 13 residues. This chain's CDR3 is CASSLERANEQFF. The CDR3 bases are TGCGCCAGCAGCTTGGAACGGGCCAATGAGCAGTTCTTC.

This sequence joins TRBV28 and TRBJ2-4; perhaps D is TRBD1 or TRBD2 (6 bases each). This CDR3 contains 16 residues. Germline values: CDR1 MDHEN, CDR2 SYDVKM. Between the trimmed V and J ends, which lost 2 bases and 6 bases, there was a span of 17 bases. The DNA for the CDR3 is TGTGCCAGCAGTTTAGGAGAAGGGGGGAGGAGAAACATTCAGTACTTC. It specifies CASSLGEGGRRNIQYF.

The chain employs TRBV20-1 and TRBJ2-3; 10 nucleotides match TRBD2. The ends lost 0 bases at V and 0 bases at J; junction bases unmatched: 6. Germline lookup yields CDR1 DFQATT and CDR2 SNEGSKA (reference sequence). CDR3 length: 17 amino acids. CDR3: CSAREYGLADSTDTQYF. In DNA form, the CDR3 reads TGCAGTGCTAGAGAATACGGACTAGCGGATAGCACAGATACGCAGTATTTT.

This clonotype was counted once. CDR3 bases: TGTGCCAGCAGCACCGAGACCGTGCCTGAACTGTTTTTT. This codes for CASSTETVPELFF. This chain joins TRBV12-3 or TRBV12-4 and TRBJ1-4; D uncertain. Deletions cut 6 bases from V and 12 bases from J, with 17 bases between. The length of the CDR3 is 13 residues.

The V and J genes are TRBV12-3 or TRBV12-4 and TRBJ2-3, with 9 bases aligning to TRBD1. Trimming cost V 3 bases and J 3 bases; bases outside gene matches: 10. This CDR3 is 17 amino acids long. CDR3 loop: CASSFGLPGQGTDTQYF. The CDR3 region has the DNA TGTGCCAGCAGTTTCGGGCTTCCGGGACAGGGAACAGATACGCAGTATTTT.

The rearrangement links TRBV20-1 to TRBJ2-3; D tentatively fits TRBD1 or TRBD2 (5 bases each). The CDR3 runs to 13 residues. CDR1 DFQATT and CDR2 SNEGSKA come from the germline V gene (reference sequence). With 3 bases removed from V and 1 base from J, the gap between germline ends came to 8 bases. CDR3 nucleotides: TGCAGTGCTAGTGTGGGGGGCACAGATACGCAGTATTTT. This sequence encodes CSASVGGTDTQYF.

This chain joins TRBV18 and TRBJ2-2, with 8 bases that match TRBD2. Germline CDR1 is KGHSH and CDR2 is LQKENI. The CDR3 consists of 17 residues. The ends lost 1 base at V and 0 bases at J; junction bases unmatched: 4. CDR3: CASSPRPSGSNTGELFF. The CDR3 DNA reads TGTGCCAGCTCACCACGGCCTAGCGGGTCGAACACCGGGGAGCTGTTTTTT.

This chain uses TRBV5-4 with TRBJ2-1, with TRBD2 identical over 13 bases. Per the germline V gene, CDR1 is SGHNT and CDR2 is YYREEE (reference sequence). Unmatched junction bases numbered 6, after V lost 4 bases and J lost 8 bases. The CDR3 covers 15 residues. CDR3 nucleotide sequence: TGTGCCAGCAGCCCCCGGACTAGCGGGGGCGATGAGCAGTTCTTC. The encoded protein is CASSPRTSGGDEQFF. The variable domain in full, with the rest retrieved from reference TRBV5-4 and TRBJ2-1, is ETGVTQSPTHLIKTRGQQVTLRCSSQSGHNTVSWYQQALGQGPQFIFQYYREEENGRGNFPPRFSGLQFPNYSSELNVNALELDDSALYLCASSPRTSGGDEQFFGPGTRLTVL.

The V and J genes are TRBV2 and TRBJ2-1; 9 positions match TRBD2. J was trimmed by 6 bases and V by 1 base; bases with no gene match: 1. Germline V gene data show CDR1 as SNHLY and CDR2 as FYNNEI. This CDR3 is 14 amino acids long. In nucleotides, the CDR3 is TGTGCCAGCAGTGAAGGCGGGAGGGCCAATGAGCAGTTCTTC. Encoded protein: CASSEGGRANEQFF.

This CDR3 reads CASSWADTQYF. CDR3 DNA: TGTGCCAGTAGCTGGGCAGATACGCAGTATTTT. The rearrangement links TRBV19 to TRBJ2-3; D remains ambiguous. V lost 6 bases, J lost 4 bases, and 5 bases lay in between. Per the germline V gene, CDR1 is LNHDA and CDR2 is SQIVND (reference sequence). This CDR3 is built from 11 residues.

The CDR3 sequence is CASSPGTVNEKLFF. CDR3 DNA sequence: TGTGCCAGCAGTCCCGGGACAGTAAATGAAAAACTGTTTTTT. The rearrangement uses TRBV18 and TRBJ1-4, with 7 bases that match TRBD1. From germline, CDR1 is KGHSH and CDR2 LQKENI. The CDR3 sequence is 14 residues long. The V segment lost 8 bases and the J segment 5 bases; nucleotides outside the gene matches: 8.

The CDR3 loop reads CASSSDSNWDQPQHF. The CDR3 bases are TGTGCCAGCAGCTCGGACTCGAACTGGGATCAGCCCCAGCATTTT. The chain couples TRBV6-5 to TRBJ1-5; no firm D call. The CDR3 runs to 15 residues. Per germline, CDR1 MNHEY and CDR2 SVGAGI. V lost 6 bases and J 5 bases, leaving 17 bases between the germline ends.

V is TRBV12-3 or TRBV12-4 and J is TRBJ2-5; D is possibly TRBD2 (5 bases). V gave up 3 bases and J gave up 1 base, with 9 bases separating them. The CDR3 is 14 amino acids. This CDR3 reads CASSLLTTQETQYF. CDR3 DNA sequence: TGTGCCAGCAGTTTGCTGACTACCCAAGAGACCCAGTACTTC.

The chain carries TRBV20-1 and TRBJ1-3; TRBD1 agrees at 8 bases. There are 14 residues in the CDR3. Germline CDR1 is DFQATT and CDR2 is SNEGSKA (reference sequence). The ends lost 1 base at V and 4 bases at J; junction bases unmatched: 3. Here the CDR3 reads CSARGRGPGNTIYF. As DNA, the CDR3 is TGCAGTGCTAGAGGCAGGGGGCCCGGAAACACCATATATTTT.